Presented here are 8 T cell receptor beta chains from one specimen sequenced in a study of blood T cell repertoires in COVID-19. Sequencing used immunoSEQ multiplex PCR; TCRdb keeps in-frame clones, though not all of them. The data hold 350,000 to 450,000 clones, with approximately 89% observed a single time. Material for sequencing was PBMCs or T cells enriched from blood (not recorded which). The source is a woman aged 40 to 55 who had been exposed to COVID-19.

This clone has just a few counts. A junction boundary mismatches the germline segment, possibly from a read error. The chain recombines TRBV6-5 with TRBJ2-1, with no clear D. CDR3 size: 12 residues. Germline values: CDR1 MNHEY, CDR2 SVGAGI. Here the CDR3 DNA reads TGTGCCAGCAGACCTTCTAGTAATGTGCAGTTCTTC. Amino acid sequence: CASRPSSNVQFF.

The chain employs TRBV19 and TRBJ1-4; the D is unclear. The germline CDR1 and CDR2 sequences are LNHDA and SQIVND (reference sequence). Trimming removed 1 base at V and 5 bases at J, with 14 bases between. This CDR3 is built from 16 residues. CDR3: CASSIATGSYNEKLFF. Written as DNA, the CDR3 is TGTGCCAGTAGTATAGCCACCGGGTCCTACAATGAAAAACTGTTTTTT.

This clone was observed a single time. The V and J genes are TRBV29-1 and TRBJ1-3; D possibly corresponds to TRBD1 (5 bases). Germline-derived CDR1 and CDR2 are SQVTM and ANQGSEA. Trimming cost V 0 bases and J 0 bases, with 6 bases left between them. The CDR3 contains 14 residues. The CDR3 DNA sequence: TGCAGCGTTGAAGAGGGGGGCTCTGGAAACACCATATATTTT. Translated: CSVEEGGSGNTIYF.

The chain is built from TRBV12-5 and TRBJ2-7; D unclear. Germline CDR1 is LGHNT and CDR2 is FRNRAP. The CDR3 is made up of 12 amino acids. V lost 6 bases, J lost 6 bases, and 12 bases lay in between. The CDR3 nucleotides read TGTGCTAGTGGCCCCCCGTCCAGCGAGCAGTACTTC. Its translation: CASGPPSSEQYF.

The J gene is TRBJ2-2, the V gene TRBV7-3; 7 nucleotides agree with TRBD1. The V and J ends lost 2 bases and 4 bases, in that order; junction bases with no gene match: 7. The CDR3 consists of 16 residues. Germline CDR1 and CDR2: SGHTA and FQGTGA. The CDR3 DNA follows: TGTGCCAGCAGCTTAGTAGGGGGCGCGAGCACCGGGGAGCTGTTTTTT. Translation: CASSLVGGASTGELFF.

The rearrangement links TRBV19 to TRBJ1-1, with 8 positions matching TRBD1. V gave up 6 bases and J gave up 5 bases; unmatched junction bases: 5. This CDR3 has 13 residues. Germline CDR1 LNHDA, CDR2 SQIVND (reference sequence). CDR3 amino acids: CASSGQGDTEAFF. The DNA of the CDR3 is TGTGCCAGTAGCGGACAGGGAGATACTGAAGCTTTCTTT.

The sample holds one count of this clone. V and J are TRBV5-1 and TRBJ1-6; maybe TRBD1 (6 bases). Germline V gene lookup returns CDR1 SGHRS and CDR2 YFSETQ. Trimming took off 4 bases at V and 6 bases at J, with 17 bases between the two ends. The CDR3 runs to 16 residues. CDR3 bases: TGCGCCAGCAGCACCGACCCAGGGGTGGGTAATTCACCCCTCCACTTT. As protein: CASSTDPGVGNSPLHF.

The chain couples TRBV7-3 to TRBJ1-1; 7 bases map to TRBD1. The CDR3 runs 15 residues. The V and J ends lost 0 bases and 1 base, in that order; junction bases with no gene match: 2. Germline V lookup: CDR1 SGHTA, CDR2 FQGTGA. The CDR3 sequence is CASSLTTGSNTEAFF. CDR3 in DNA: TGTGCCAGCAGCTTAACGACAGGGTCGAACACTGAAGCTTTCTTT.